This entry describes one TCR beta chain. Its antigen is currently unknown. The treatment is: 15 to 20 received Ad26.COV2.S at low or high dose, single or two shots; about 5 received placebo; per-sample allocation not given. Sampling took place 63 days after the first vaccine or placebo injection. The CDR3 covers 16 residues. CDR1 is MNHEY, CDR2 SVGEGT, per germline. V trimming: 2 bases; J trimming: 5 bases; junction bases outside the gene matches: 12. These data are taken from a study of Ad26.COV2.S vaccination and SARS-CoV-2 variants. Study-level information: Each vaccinee took Ad26.COV2.S intramuscularly, once or twice 56 days apart. General study results and limits: Those who received the vaccine showed greater spike-specific TCR breadth than those given placebo.

TCRdb keeps only in-frame clones here, not all; method: immunoSEQ multiplex PCR. The sample gives 240,000 or so clones, roughly 90% of which show up once; 9.5% to 12% is in the top ten. Sequencing used peripheral blood, obtained in a trial of Ad26.COV2.S vaccine versus placebo. The rearrangement joins TRBV6-2 or TRBV6-3 to TRBJ2-7; TRBD1 aligns across 7 bases. This sequence originates from a person between 18 and 60 years old who received the Ad26.COV2.S COVID-19 vaccine or a placebo. The CDR3 protein is CASSYTNSNRGHEQYF. In DNA form, the CDR3 reads TGTGCCAGCAGTTACACTAATTCCAACAGGGGCCACGAGCAGTACTTC.